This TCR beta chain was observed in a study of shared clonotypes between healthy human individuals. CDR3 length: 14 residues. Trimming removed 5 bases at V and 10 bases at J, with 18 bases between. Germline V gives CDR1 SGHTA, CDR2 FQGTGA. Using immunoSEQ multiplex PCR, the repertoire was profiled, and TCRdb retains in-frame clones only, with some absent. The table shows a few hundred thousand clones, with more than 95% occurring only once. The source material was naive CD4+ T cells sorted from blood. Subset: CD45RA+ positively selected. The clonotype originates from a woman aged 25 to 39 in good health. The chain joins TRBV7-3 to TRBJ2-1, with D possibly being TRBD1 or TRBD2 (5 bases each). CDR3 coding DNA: TGTGCCAGCAGCACAAACCGGGACGCACGAGAGCAGTTCTTC. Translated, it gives CASSTNRDAREQFF.